The 29 T cell receptor beta chains below all came from one sample that was sequenced in a study of cytomegalovirus exposure and HLA in healthy donors. PCR primers comprised 60 Vbeta and 13 Jbeta primers. The table came from immunoSEQ multiplex PCR; TCRdb's copy has only in-frame clones and leaves some out. This table holds more than 90,000 clones, around four fifths found once. Sequencing used PBMCs. All receptors derive from a woman aged 55 to 70 in good health and CMV-seronegative.

This clone was found a few times. This chain links TRBV5-4 with TRBJ2-1; 7 nucleotides agree with TRBD1. The CDR3 has 14 residues. J was trimmed by 1 base and V by 4 bases; bases with no gene match: 2. CDR1 SGHNT and CDR2 YYREEE come from the germline V gene (reference sequence). The CDR3 is CASSPGGSYNEQFF. The DNA of the CDR3 is TGTGCCAGCAGCCCAGGGGGTTCCTACAATGAGCAGTTCTTC.

The rearrangement joins TRBV6-6 to TRBJ2-5; D is unresolved. From germline, CDR1 is MNHNY and CDR2 SVGAGI (reference sequence). There are 13 residues in the CDR3. Deletions cut 2 bases from V and 7 bases from J, with 11 bases between. CDR3 amino acids: CASSYEAPGTQYF. For the CDR3, the DNA is TGTGCCAGCAGTTACGAGGCCCCGGGGACCCAGTACTTC.

The rearrangement joins TRBV28 to TRBJ1-2; 7 nucleotides align to TRBD1. Unmatched junction bases numbered 6, after V lost 5 bases and J lost 6 bases. CDR3 length: 13 amino acids. Per the germline V gene, CDR1 is MDHEN and CDR2 is SYDVKM. The CDR3 loop is CASSISTGDGYTF. The CDR3 DNA sequence: TGTGCCAGCAGTATTTCTACAGGGGATGGCTACACCTTC.

Note on this clone: This CDR3 is also generated by other DNA sequences in the sample. The chain joins TRBV19 to TRBJ1-4; the D is unclear. The CDR3 extends over 14 amino acids. The germline V gene encodes CDR1 LNHDA and CDR2 SQIVND (reference sequence). V shed 5 bases and J shed 0 bases, with 7 bases lying between them. CDR3 coding DNA: TGTGCCAGTAGTCGGGGTGCAACTAATGAAAAACTGTTTTTT. Amino acid sequence: CASSRGATNEKLFF.

This clone was observed once. The V and J genes are TRBV10-3 and TRBJ1-1; D gene unclear. Germline CDR1 ENHRY, CDR2 SYGVKD. The germline V and J ends were trimmed by 0 bases and 3 bases, with 11 bases remaining between them. The CDR3 covers 15 residues. The CDR3 spells CAISESWRFDTEAFF. CDR3 nucleotides: TGTGCCATCAGTGAGTCGTGGAGATTCGACACTGAAGCTTTCTTT.

The chain joins TRBV19 to TRBJ1-2; no reliable D call. Trimming removed 5 bases at V and 4 bases at J, with 11 bases between. CDR1 is LNHDA and CDR2 is SQIVND in the germline V gene (reference sequence). This CDR3 has 13 residues. CDR3 sequence (DNA): TGTGCCAGTAGTGATACCCCGGGCTATGGCTACACCTTC. It translates to CASSDTPGYGYTF. Using reference TRBV19 and TRBJ1-2 for the parts outside the CDR3, the full variable domain is DGGITQSPKYLFRKEGQNVTLSCEQNLNHDAMYWYRQDPGQGLRLIYYSQIVNDFQKGDIAEGYSVSREKKESFPLTVTSAQKNPTAFYLCASSDTPGYGYTFGSGTRLTVV.

The rearrangement joins TRBV11-2 to TRBJ2-5; 12 bases fit TRBD2. CDR1 and CDR2 from the germline V gene are SGHAT and FQNNGV. CDR3 size: 17 residues. With V trimmed by 1 base and J by 4 bases, 7 bases remained unmatched. This CDR3 reads CASSLGASGGATETQYF. CDR3 DNA sequence: TGTGCCAGCAGCTTAGGGGCTAGCGGGGGGGCCACAGAGACCCAGTACTTC.

CDR3 in DNA: TGTGCCAGTGTGGGACTAGGAGGCACAGATACGCAGTATTTT. This gives the protein CASVGLGGTDTQYF. The chain is built from TRBV28 and TRBJ2-3; 8 bases are shared with TRBD2. This CDR3 comprises 14 residues. Trimming at V came to 9 bases and at J to 1 base, leaving 6 bases not matched to a gene. Germline CDR1 reads MDHEN; CDR2 reads SYDVKM.

This clone was counted between two and nine times. V usage is TRBV7-2 and J usage is TRBJ2-1; TRBD2 agrees at 8 bases. With V trimmed by 1 base and J by 1 base, 12 bases remained unmatched. Germline CDR1 reads SGHTA; CDR2 reads FQGNSA. This CDR3 region has 19 residues. The CDR3 loop is CASSLGVGGGGKSYNEQFF. CDR3 nucleotide sequence: TGTGCCAGCAGCTTAGGAGTCGGGGGGGGCGGGAAGTCCTACAATGAGCAGTTCTTC.

The chain is built from TRBV14 and TRBJ1-1; D is undetermined. The CDR3 is made up of 13 amino acids. V was pared by 5 bases and J by 1 base, with 8 bases between. Germline assignment: CDR1 SGHDN and CDR2 FVKESK. The CDR3 DNA reads as TGTGCCAGCAGCTATACGGGGAACACTGAAGCTTTCTTT. This codes for CASSYTGNTEAFF. The full variable domain, in which reference TRBV14 and TRBJ1-1 provide the parts outside the CDR3, is EAGVTQFPSHSVIEKGQTVTLRCDPISGHDNLYWYRRVMGKEIKFLLHFVKESKQDESGMPNNRFLAERTGGTYSTLKVQPAELEDSGVYFCASSYTGNTEAFFGQGTRLTVV.

This clone was seen a few times. The chain recombines TRBV6-1 with TRBJ1-4; 8 bases are shared with TRBD1. J was trimmed by 4 bases and V by 6 bases; bases with no gene match: 4. Germline V lookup: CDR1 MNHNS, CDR2 SASEGT. The CDR3 is made up of 14 amino acids. The DNA of the CDR3 is TGTGCCAGCAGAGACAGGGGTGGTAATGAAAAACTGTTTTTT. Residues: CASRDRGGNEKLFF.

V gene TRBV19 combines with J gene TRBJ1-1; no reliable D call. V was shortened by 2 bases and J by 6 bases, with 10 bases between the two germline ends. CDR1 is LNHDA and CDR2 is SQIVND in the germline V gene (reference sequence). CDR3 size: 13 residues. The CDR3 protein is CASSILPSAEAFF. CDR3 DNA sequence: TGTGCCAGTAGTATACTCCCTAGCGCTGAAGCTTTCTTT.

The V call is TRBV5-4, the J call TRBJ2-3, with 7 bases aligning to TRBD2. This CDR3 contains 15 residues. CDR1 and CDR2 from the germline V gene are SGHNT and YYREEE (reference sequence). Germline trimming cut 4 bases from V and 2 bases from J; bases unmatched to any gene: 7. Here the CDR3 DNA reads TGTGCCAGCAGCGGTAAGCGGGGTCCCACAGATACGCAGTATTTT. Amino acid sequence: CASSGKRGPTDTQYF.

There are a few counts of this clone. The chain carries TRBV7-2 and TRBJ2-1; 8 nucleotides line up with TRBD1. Germline CDR1 is SGHTA and CDR2 is FQGNSA. CDR3 length: 13 residues. J was trimmed by 10 bases and V by 5 bases; bases with no gene match: 7. CDR3 sequence reads: CASSLVGTGEQFF. The CDR3 DNA follows: TGTGCCAGCAGCCTTGTGGGGACAGGCGAGCAGTTCTTC.

This clone turned up a few times. The chain recombines TRBV21-1 with TRBJ1-5. TRBV21-1 is labeled a pseudogene. The CDR3 runs 12 residues. The CDR3 DNA reads TGTGCCAGCTTAGAGGGATCTCAGCCCCAGCATTTT. Residues: CASLEGSQPQHF.

In DNA, the CDR3 is TGTGCCACCAGCAGAGGACAGGGGGCTGGCTATGGCTACACCTTC. It translates to CATSRGQGAGYGYTF. This sequence joins TRBV15 and TRBJ1-2; TRBD1 matches at 10 bases. Germline CDR1 is LNHNV and CDR2 is YYDKDF (reference sequence). The CDR3 spans 15 residues. After removal of 1 base from V and 4 bases from J, the junction contained 3 bases not matched to a gene. Drawing the rest from reference TRBV15 and TRBJ1-2, the complete variable domain is DAMVIQNPRYQVTQFGKPVTLSCSQTLNHNVMYWYQQKSSQAPKLLFHYYDKDFNNEADTPDNFQSRRPNTSFCFLDIRSPGLGDTAMYLCATSRGQGAGYGYTFGSGTRLTVV.

The gene calls are TRBV6-1 and TRBJ2-7; tentative D call: TRBD2 (7 bases). The CDR3 has 15 amino acids. V lost 7 bases and J 2 bases, leaving 18 bases between the germline ends. Germline V gene data show CDR1 as MNHNS and CDR2 as SASEGT. CDR3 in amino acids: CASTKGAGGPYEQYF. CDR3 nucleotide sequence: TGTGCCAGCACCAAAGGGGCCGGGGGGCCCTACGAGCAGTACTTC.

The J gene is TRBJ2-2, the V gene TRBV11-2, with 7 bases aligning to TRBD1. In germline, CDR1 is SGHAT, CDR2 FQNNGV. CDR3 size: 17 residues. Trimming cost V 4 bases and J 0 bases; bases outside gene matches: 8. The chain's CDR3 is CASSSARDSTNTGELFF. DNA for the CDR3: TGTGCCAGCAGCTCCGCAAGGGACAGCACGAACACCGGGGAGCTGTTTTTT. Combining the CDR3 with reference TRBV11-2 and TRBJ2-2 gives the whole variable domain EAGVAQSPRYKIIEKRQSVAFWCNPISGHATLYWYQQILGQGPKLLIQFQNNGVVDDSQLPKDRFSAERLKGVDSTLKIQPAKLEDSAVYLCASSSARDSTNTGELFFGEGSRLTVL.

The chain couples TRBV4-3 to TRBJ1-2; D call uncertain. There are 14 residues in the CDR3. Germline CDR1 is LGHNA and CDR2 is YSLEER. V lost 0 bases to trimming and J lost 7 bases, with 12 bases between them. CDR3 sequence: CASSQEFGFGGYTF. CDR3 nucleotide sequence: TGCGCCAGCAGCCAAGAGTTCGGGTTTGGTGGCTACACCTTC.

This chain joins TRBV27 and TRBJ2-1; unclear D gene. The germline V gene encodes CDR1 MNHEY and CDR2 SMNVEV (reference sequence). The V and J ends lost 5 bases and 5 bases respectively, with 13 bases between them. This CDR3 has 14 amino acids. CDR3 in amino acids: CASSSRGVDNEQFF. The CDR3 DNA reads as TGTGCCAGCAGTAGCCGCGGTGTCGACAATGAGCAGTTCTTC.

The chain is built from TRBV28 and TRBJ2-7; the match to TRBD1 covers 7 bases. The CDR3 totals 14 residues. The V gene end was trimmed by 3 bases and the J gene end by 3 bases; junction bases not matched to a gene: 5. CDR1 is MDHEN and CDR2 is SYDVKM in the germline V gene. The CDR3 loop is CASSFDWDSYEQYF. In DNA form, the CDR3 reads TGTGCCAGCAGTTTTGATTGGGACAGCTACGAGCAGTACTTC.

J is TRBJ2-7 and V is TRBV29-1, with 7 bases lining up with TRBD1. The CDR3 runs to 15 residues. Per germline, CDR1 SQVTM and CDR2 ANQGSEA. V lost 6 bases, J lost 3 bases, and 14 bases stayed unmatched. The CDR3 DNA sequence: TGCAGCGTGGTGACAAGGGGGCCTCTCCTCTACGAGCAGTACTTC. Its translation is CSVVTRGPLLYEQYF.

V and J are TRBV28 and TRBJ2-7, with a tentative D call TRBD1 (5 bases). Deletions cut 7 bases from V and 3 bases from J, with 13 bases between. Looked up from germline, CDR1 is MDHEN and CDR2 is SYDVKM. The CDR3 is 13 amino acids. CDR3 loop: CASTSVGDYEQYF. The CDR3 bases are TGTGCCAGCACCTCGGTAGGGGACTACGAGCAGTACTTC.

The chain uses TRBV9 and TRBJ2-1, with D possibly being TRBD1 (6 bases). The V gene lost 0 bases and the J gene lost 6 bases, with 16 bases spanning the gap. This CDR3 comprises 16 residues. The V gene's germline CDR1 is SGDLS and CDR2 YYNGEE. The DNA for the CDR3 is TGTGCCAGCAGCGTAGGCCAGGGGATACCAACCAATGAGCAGTTCTTC. It codes for CASSVGQGIPTNEQFF.

This chain uses TRBV28 with TRBJ1-2; D is undetermined. Germline CDR1 reads MDHEN; CDR2 reads SYDVKM. V was shortened by 1 base and J by 3 bases, with 9 bases between the two germline ends. The CDR3 loop spans 14 amino acids. This CDR3 is CASSLFQEDYGYTF. DNA of the CDR3: TGTGCCAGCAGTTTATTCCAGGAAGACTATGGCTACACCTTC.

The chain employs TRBV29-1 and TRBJ2-7; 12 nucleotides agree with TRBD2. This CDR3 is 14 amino acids long. Germline loops: CDR1 SQVTM, CDR2 ANQGSEA. V lost 7 bases, J lost 0 bases, and 4 bases stayed unmatched. The CDR3, as DNA: TGCAGCGCCACGACTAGCGGGAGCTCCTACGAGCAGTACTTC. Its protein is CSATTSGSSYEQYF.

The chain couples TRBV6-6 to TRBJ2-4; 9 bases align to TRBD2. V trimming: 2 bases; J trimming: 16 bases; junction bases outside the gene matches: 12. This CDR3 spans 14 amino acids. The germline V gene encodes CDR1 MNHNY and CDR2 SVGAGI (reference sequence). The chain's CDR3 is CASSYEGAGTSCYF. The CDR3 DNA is TGTGCCAGCAGTTACGAGGGGGCCGGGACTAGCTGCTACTTC.

This clone was seen a single time. This chain uses TRBV5-1 with TRBJ1-1; 8 positions agree with TRBD1. Trimming at V came to 4 bases and at J to 3 bases, leaving 8 bases not matched to a gene. From germline, CDR1 is SGHRS and CDR2 YFSETQ. This CDR3 has 15 amino acids. Here the CDR3 reads CASSLAGGGYTEAFF. For the CDR3, the DNA is TGCGCCAGCAGCCTCGCAGGGGGCGGGTACACTGAAGCTTTCTTT.

J is TRBJ1-1 and V is TRBV6-5; D possibly corresponds to TRBD1 (5 bases). The V gene's germline CDR1 is MNHEY and CDR2 SVGAGI. The ends were cut back, 2 bases at V and 11 bases at J, with 12 bases in the middle. This CDR3 has 12 amino acids. CDR3 in DNA: TGTGCCAGCAGTTACCGCGGGGGATCCGCTTTCTTT. Protein: CASSYRGGSAFF.